This passage covers 10 T cell receptor beta chains from one sample sequenced in a study of cytomegalovirus exposure and HLA in healthy donors. The method was immunoSEQ multiplex PCR; TCRdb's version includes in-frame clones alone and lacks a portion of them. The repertoire holds fewer than 60,000 clones, with 85% to 90% as singletons. Sequenced sample: PBMCs. Receptor source: a young woman in good health and CMV-seronegative.

The J gene is TRBJ2-5, the V gene TRBV7-6; 11 nucleotides line up with TRBD2. Germline V gene data show CDR1 as SGHVS and CDR2 as FNYEAQ. The CDR3 is 20 amino acids. V shed 1 base and J 0 bases; nucleotides not matched to a gene: 13. The CDR3 loop reads CASSLEMSPASGGYQETQYF. The CDR3 DNA sequence: TGTGCCAGCAGCTTAGAAATGTCACCGGCTAGCGGGGGGTACCAAGAGACCCAGTACTTC. Full variable domain (rest looked up from reference TRBV7-6 and TRBJ2-5): GAGVSQSPRYKVTKRGQDVALRCDPISGHVSLYWYRQALGQGPEFLTYFNYEAQQDKSGLPNDRFSAERPEGSISTLTIQRTEQRDSAMYRCASSLEMSPASGGYQETQYFGPGTRLLVL.

This CDR3 reads CASSFRGGLYNEQFF. In DNA, the CDR3 is TGTGCCAGCAGCTTTCGCGGGGGCCTGTACAATGAGCAGTTCTTC. This rearrangement joins TRBV5-8 to TRBJ2-1, with a weak D call TRBD2 (7 bases). In germline, CDR1 is SGHTS, CDR2 YDEGEE. The CDR3 sequence is 15 residues long. The germline V and J ends were trimmed by 2 bases and 4 bases, with 13 bases remaining between them.

The rearrangement uses TRBV9 and TRBJ2-7, with TRBD2 as a possible D gene (6 bases). Trimming took 0 bases from V and 6 from J, leaving 13 bases between them. The CDR3 has 14 residues. Germline CDR1 is SGDLS and CDR2 is YYNGEE. CDR3 nucleotide sequence: TGTGCCAGCAGCGTAGTCCACACAGCGGGCGAGCAGTACTTC. Its protein is CASSVVHTAGEQYF.

The chain couples TRBV6-1 to TRBJ1-2; D is undetermined. Germline CDR1 is MNHNS and CDR2 is SASEGT. This CDR3 spans 13 amino acids. The germline V and J ends were trimmed by 1 base and 8 bases, with 11 bases remaining between them. The chain's CDR3 is CASSEGGPRGYTF. The CDR3 nucleotides are TGTGCCAGCAGTGAAGGCGGCCCCCGAGGCTACACCTTC.

The chain recombines TRBV5-6 with TRBJ2-3; possible D gene TRBD2, 6 bases. With 7 bases removed from V and 4 bases from J, the gap between germline ends came to 13 bases. CDR1 is SGHDT, CDR2 YYEEEE, per germline. CDR3 size: 13 residues. The CDR3 DNA follows: TGTGCCAGCGGAGGGCCCAGCCCAGATACGCAGTATTTT. Its translation is CASGGPSPDTQYF.

The rearrangement links TRBV13 to TRBJ2-3, with D possibly being TRBD1 (5 bases). Between the trimmed V and J ends, which lost 0 bases and 4 bases, there was a span of 8 bases. This CDR3 region has 14 residues. Germline V gene data show CDR1 as PRHDT and CDR2 as FYEKMQ (reference sequence). CDR3 region: CASSLGVGADTQYF. The CDR3 nucleotides read TGTGCCAGCAGCTTAGGCGTAGGGGCAGATACGCAGTATTTT.

Here the CDR3 reads CASSLLAQETQYF. The CDR3 coding sequence is TGTGCCAGCAGCTTACTAGCGCAAGAGACCCAGTACTTC. The chain combines TRBV7-9 with TRBJ2-5, with D perhaps matching TRBD2 (6 bases). V lost 2 bases and J lost 2, with 6 bases in between. CDR3 length equals 13 residues. Germline assignment: CDR1 SEHNR and CDR2 FQNEAQ (reference sequence).

The V call is TRBV28, the J call TRBJ2-7; 14 bases line up with TRBD2. Per germline, CDR1 MDHEN and CDR2 SYDVKM. The ends lost 10 bases at V and 5 bases at J; junction bases unmatched: 10. The CDR3 runs to 15 residues. This CDR3 is CATLLRGLAGDEQYF. The CDR3, as DNA: TGTGCCACCCTCCTCCGGGGACTAGCGGGAGACGAGCAGTACTTC.

The chain has TRBV19 and TRBJ2-1; D perhaps matches TRBD2 (6 bases). V was shortened by 7 bases and J by 6 bases, with 13 bases between the two germline ends. CDR3 length equals 13 residues. Germline V gene data show CDR1 as LNHDA and CDR2 as SQIVND (reference sequence). The CDR3 protein is CASTSLAPNEQFF. CDR3 bases: TGTGCCAGTACCTCACTAGCTCCCAATGAGCAGTTCTTC.

This chain connects TRBV19 to TRBJ2-1; 7 nucleotides line up with TRBD2. The CDR3 runs 15 residues. Losses at the gene ends were 7 bases for V and 10 bases for J; bases not matched to a gene: 16. Germline CDR1 is LNHDA and CDR2 is SQIVND (reference sequence). The CDR3 protein is CASTAGAPASWEQFF. The DNA of the CDR3 is TGTGCCAGTACCGCGGGAGCGCCAGCTTCGTGGGAGCAGTTCTTC. The full variable domain, its missing parts supplied by reference TRBV19 and TRBJ2-1, is DGGITQSPKYLFRKEGQNVTLSCEQNLNHDAMYWYRQDPGQGLRLIYYSQIVNDFQKGDIAEGYSVSREKKESFPLTVTSAQKNPTAFYLCASTAGAPASWEQFFGPGTRLTVL.